This T cell receptor (beta chain) comes out of a study of blood T cell repertoires in COVID-19. Between the trimmed V and J ends, which lost 4 bases and 2 bases, there was a span of 17 bases. The CDR3 loop spans 17 amino acids. Germline loops: CDR1 SGHAT, CDR2 FQNNGV. Libraries were prepared by immunoSEQ multiplex PCR; TCRdb keeps only in-frame clonotypes and omits some of them. The profile shows approximately 230,000 clones, roughly 83% of them singletons. This receptor was taken from a man older than 75 with acute or convalescent COVID-19. V usage is TRBV11-2 and J usage is TRBJ2-2, with D unclear. The material sequenced was peripheral blood. CDR3 sequence: CASSSLPGEGNTGELFF. The CDR3 DNA reads as TGTGCCAGCAGCTCCCTACCCGGAGAAGGCAACACCGGGGAGCTGTTTTTT.